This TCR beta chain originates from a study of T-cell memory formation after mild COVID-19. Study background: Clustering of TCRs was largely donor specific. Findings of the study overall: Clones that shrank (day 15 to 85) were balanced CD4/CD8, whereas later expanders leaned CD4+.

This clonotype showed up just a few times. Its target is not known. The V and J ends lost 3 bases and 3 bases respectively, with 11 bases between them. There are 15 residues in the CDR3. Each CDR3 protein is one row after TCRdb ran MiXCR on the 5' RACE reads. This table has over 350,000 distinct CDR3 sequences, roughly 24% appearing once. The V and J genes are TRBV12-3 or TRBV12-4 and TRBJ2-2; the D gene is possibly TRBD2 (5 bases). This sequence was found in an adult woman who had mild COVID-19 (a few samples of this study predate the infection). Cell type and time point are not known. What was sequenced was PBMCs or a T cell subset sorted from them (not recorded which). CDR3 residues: CASSLRATHTGELFF. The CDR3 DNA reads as TGTGCCAGCAGTTTGAGGGCGACCCACACCGGGGAGCTGTTTTTT.